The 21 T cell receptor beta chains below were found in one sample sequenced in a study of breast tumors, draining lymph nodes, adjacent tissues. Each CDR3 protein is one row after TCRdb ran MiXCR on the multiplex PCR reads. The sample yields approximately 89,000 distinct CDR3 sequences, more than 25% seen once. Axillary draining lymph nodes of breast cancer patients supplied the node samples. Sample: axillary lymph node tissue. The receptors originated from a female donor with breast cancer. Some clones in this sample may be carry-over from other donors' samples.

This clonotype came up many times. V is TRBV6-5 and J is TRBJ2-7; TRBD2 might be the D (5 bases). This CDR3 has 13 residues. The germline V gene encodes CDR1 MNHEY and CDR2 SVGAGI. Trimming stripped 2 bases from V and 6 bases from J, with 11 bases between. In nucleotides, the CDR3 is TGTGCCAGCAGTTACATTGAGGGTAGCGAGCAGTACTTC. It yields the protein CASSYIEGSEQYF.

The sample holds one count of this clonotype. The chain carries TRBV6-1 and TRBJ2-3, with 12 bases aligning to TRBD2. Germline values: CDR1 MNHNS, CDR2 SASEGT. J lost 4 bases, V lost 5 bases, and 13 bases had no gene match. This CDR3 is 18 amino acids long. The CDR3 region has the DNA TGTGCCAGCAGTTACAGTCCCGGACTAGCGGGATTGTCAGATACGCAGTATTTT. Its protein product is CASSYSPGLAGLSDTQYF.

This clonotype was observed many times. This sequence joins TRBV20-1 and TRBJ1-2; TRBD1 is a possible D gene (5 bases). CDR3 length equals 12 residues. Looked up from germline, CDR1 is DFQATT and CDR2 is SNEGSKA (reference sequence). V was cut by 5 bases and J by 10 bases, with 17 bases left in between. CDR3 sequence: CSAEVLGGYYTF. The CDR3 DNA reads TGCAGTGCTGAAGTATTGGGGGGATACTACACCTTC.

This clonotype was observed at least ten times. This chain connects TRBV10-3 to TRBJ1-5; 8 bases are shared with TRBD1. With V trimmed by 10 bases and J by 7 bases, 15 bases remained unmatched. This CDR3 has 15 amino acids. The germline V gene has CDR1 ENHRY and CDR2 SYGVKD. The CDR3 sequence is CATAFQGAAGQPQHF. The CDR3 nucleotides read TGTGCCACCGCCTTCCAGGGGGCGGCGGGCCAGCCCCAGCATTTT.

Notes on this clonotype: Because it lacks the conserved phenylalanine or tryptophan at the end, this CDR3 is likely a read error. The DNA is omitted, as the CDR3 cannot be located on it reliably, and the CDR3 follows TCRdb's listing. CDR3 amino acids: CASSLSGEETQCL. The chain links TRBV5-1 to TRBJ2-5; TRBD2 is the table's D call and was not checked against the DNA. The CDR3 is made up of 13 amino acids, end residues included. The germline V gene encodes CDR1 SGHRS and CDR2 YFSETQ.

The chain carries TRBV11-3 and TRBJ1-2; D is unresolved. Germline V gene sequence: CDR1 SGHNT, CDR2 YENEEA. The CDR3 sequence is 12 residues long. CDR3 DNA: TGTGTTAGCAGTATACTTGGGAGGGGCTACACCTTC. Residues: CVSSILGRGYTF.

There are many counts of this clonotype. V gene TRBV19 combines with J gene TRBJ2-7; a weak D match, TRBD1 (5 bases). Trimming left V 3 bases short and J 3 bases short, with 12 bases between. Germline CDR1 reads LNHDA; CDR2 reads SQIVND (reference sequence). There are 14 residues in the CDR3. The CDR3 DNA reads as TGTGCCAGTAGTATGGGGCAATCATACTACGAGCAGTACTTC. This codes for CASSMGQSYYEQYF.

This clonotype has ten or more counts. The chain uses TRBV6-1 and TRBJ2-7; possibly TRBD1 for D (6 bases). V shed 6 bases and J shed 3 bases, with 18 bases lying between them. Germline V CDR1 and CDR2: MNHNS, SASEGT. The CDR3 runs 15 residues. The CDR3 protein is CASSSGDTLIYEQYF. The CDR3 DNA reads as TGTGCCAGCAGCTCAGGGGACACCTTAATCTACGAGCAGTACTTC.

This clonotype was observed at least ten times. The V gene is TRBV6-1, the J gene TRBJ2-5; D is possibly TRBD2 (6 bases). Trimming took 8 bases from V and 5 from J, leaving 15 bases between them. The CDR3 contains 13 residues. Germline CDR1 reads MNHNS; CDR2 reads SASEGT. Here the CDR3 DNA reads TGTGCCAGCGGGCGCGCCCGGGAGGAGACCCAGTACTTC. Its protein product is CASGRAREETQYF.

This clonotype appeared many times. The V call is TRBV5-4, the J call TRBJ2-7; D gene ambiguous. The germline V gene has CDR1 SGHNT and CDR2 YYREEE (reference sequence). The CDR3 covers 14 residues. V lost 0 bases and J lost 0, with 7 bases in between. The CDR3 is CASSLGGSSYEQYF. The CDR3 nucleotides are TGTGCCAGCAGCTTGGGCGGATCCTCCTACGAGCAGTACTTC.

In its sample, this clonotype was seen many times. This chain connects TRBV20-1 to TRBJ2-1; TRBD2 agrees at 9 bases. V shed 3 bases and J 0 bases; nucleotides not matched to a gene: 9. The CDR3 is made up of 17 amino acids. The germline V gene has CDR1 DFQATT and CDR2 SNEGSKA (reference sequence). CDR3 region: CSASVLAGPGSYNEQFF. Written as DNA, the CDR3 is TGCAGTGCTAGTGTCCTAGCGGGACCCGGCTCCTACAATGAGCAGTTCTTC.

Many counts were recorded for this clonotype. The CDR3 nucleotides are TGTGCCAGCAGCGCCCCCCGAGGTAGCGGGTCCTACAATGAGCAGTTCTTC. Amino acid sequence: CASSAPRGSGSYNEQFF. The chain uses TRBV9 and TRBJ2-1, with 7 bases that match TRBD2. This CDR3 is 17 amino acids long. Germline V lookup: CDR1 SGDLS, CDR2 YYNGEE. Trimming cost V 3 bases and J 1 base; bases outside gene matches: 10.

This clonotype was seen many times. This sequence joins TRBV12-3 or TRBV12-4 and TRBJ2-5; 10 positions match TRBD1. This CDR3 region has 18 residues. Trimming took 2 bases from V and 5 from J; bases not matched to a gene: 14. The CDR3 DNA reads TGTGCCAGCAGTTTATTTTTGACTATACGACAGGGGGCTGAGACCCAGTACTTC. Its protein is CASSLFLTIRQGAETQYF.

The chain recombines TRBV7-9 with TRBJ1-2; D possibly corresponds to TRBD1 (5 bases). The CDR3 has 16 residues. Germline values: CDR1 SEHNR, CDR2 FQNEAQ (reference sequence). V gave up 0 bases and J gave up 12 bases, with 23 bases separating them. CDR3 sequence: CASSLASGTPGSIHTF. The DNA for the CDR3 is TGTGCCAGCAGCTTAGCGTCCGGGACTCCAGGCAGTATCCACACCTTC.

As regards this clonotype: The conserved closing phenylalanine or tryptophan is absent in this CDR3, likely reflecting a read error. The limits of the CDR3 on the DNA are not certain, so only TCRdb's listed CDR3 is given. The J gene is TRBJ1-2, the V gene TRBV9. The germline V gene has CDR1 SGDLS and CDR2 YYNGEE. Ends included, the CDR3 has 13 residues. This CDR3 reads CARVVGMDYGYTS.

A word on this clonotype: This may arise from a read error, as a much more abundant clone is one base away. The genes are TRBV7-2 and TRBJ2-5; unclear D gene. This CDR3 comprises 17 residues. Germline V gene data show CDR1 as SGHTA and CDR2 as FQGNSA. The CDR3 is CASSLGGLATYQEPQYF. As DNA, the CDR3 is TGTGCCAGCAGCTTAGGTGGCCTGGCGACGTACCAAGAGCCCCAGTACTTC.

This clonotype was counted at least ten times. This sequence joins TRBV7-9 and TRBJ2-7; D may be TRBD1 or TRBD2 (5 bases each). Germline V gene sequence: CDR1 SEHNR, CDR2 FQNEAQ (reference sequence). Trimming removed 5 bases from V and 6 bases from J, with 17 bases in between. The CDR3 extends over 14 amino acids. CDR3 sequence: CASSPEGRAGEQYF. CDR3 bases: TGTGCCAGCAGCCCCGAGGGCAGGGCTGGCGAGCAGTACTTC.

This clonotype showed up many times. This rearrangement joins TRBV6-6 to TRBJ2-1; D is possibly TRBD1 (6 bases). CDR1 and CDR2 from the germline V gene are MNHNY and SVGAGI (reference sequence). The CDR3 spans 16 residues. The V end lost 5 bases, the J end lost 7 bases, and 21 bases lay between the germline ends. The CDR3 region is CASSHPLDSGSNEQFF. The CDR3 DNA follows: TGTGCCAGCAGTCACCCGCTGGACAGCGGCTCGAATGAGCAGTTCTTC.

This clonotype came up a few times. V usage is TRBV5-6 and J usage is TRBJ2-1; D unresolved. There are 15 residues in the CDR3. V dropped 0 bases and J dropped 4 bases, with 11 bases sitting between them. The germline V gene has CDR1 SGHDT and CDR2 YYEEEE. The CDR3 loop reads CASSLVQAAYNEQFF. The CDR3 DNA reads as TGTGCCAGCAGCTTGGTTCAGGCGGCTTACAATGAGCAGTTCTTC.

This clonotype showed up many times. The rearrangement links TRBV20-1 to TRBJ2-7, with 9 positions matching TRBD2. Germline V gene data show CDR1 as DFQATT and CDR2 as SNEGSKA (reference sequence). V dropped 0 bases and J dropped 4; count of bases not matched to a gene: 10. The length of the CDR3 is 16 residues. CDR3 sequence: CSARDVRSGRTYEQYF. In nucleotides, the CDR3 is TGCAGTGCTAGAGATGTGCGGAGCGGGAGGACGTACGAGCAGTACTTC.

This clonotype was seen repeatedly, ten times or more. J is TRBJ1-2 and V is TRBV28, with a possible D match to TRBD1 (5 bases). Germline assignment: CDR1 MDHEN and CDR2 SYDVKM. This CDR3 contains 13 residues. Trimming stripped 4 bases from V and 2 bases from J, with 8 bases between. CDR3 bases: TGTGCCAGCAGTTATACAGGAAACTATGGCTACACCTTC. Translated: CASSYTGNYGYTF.